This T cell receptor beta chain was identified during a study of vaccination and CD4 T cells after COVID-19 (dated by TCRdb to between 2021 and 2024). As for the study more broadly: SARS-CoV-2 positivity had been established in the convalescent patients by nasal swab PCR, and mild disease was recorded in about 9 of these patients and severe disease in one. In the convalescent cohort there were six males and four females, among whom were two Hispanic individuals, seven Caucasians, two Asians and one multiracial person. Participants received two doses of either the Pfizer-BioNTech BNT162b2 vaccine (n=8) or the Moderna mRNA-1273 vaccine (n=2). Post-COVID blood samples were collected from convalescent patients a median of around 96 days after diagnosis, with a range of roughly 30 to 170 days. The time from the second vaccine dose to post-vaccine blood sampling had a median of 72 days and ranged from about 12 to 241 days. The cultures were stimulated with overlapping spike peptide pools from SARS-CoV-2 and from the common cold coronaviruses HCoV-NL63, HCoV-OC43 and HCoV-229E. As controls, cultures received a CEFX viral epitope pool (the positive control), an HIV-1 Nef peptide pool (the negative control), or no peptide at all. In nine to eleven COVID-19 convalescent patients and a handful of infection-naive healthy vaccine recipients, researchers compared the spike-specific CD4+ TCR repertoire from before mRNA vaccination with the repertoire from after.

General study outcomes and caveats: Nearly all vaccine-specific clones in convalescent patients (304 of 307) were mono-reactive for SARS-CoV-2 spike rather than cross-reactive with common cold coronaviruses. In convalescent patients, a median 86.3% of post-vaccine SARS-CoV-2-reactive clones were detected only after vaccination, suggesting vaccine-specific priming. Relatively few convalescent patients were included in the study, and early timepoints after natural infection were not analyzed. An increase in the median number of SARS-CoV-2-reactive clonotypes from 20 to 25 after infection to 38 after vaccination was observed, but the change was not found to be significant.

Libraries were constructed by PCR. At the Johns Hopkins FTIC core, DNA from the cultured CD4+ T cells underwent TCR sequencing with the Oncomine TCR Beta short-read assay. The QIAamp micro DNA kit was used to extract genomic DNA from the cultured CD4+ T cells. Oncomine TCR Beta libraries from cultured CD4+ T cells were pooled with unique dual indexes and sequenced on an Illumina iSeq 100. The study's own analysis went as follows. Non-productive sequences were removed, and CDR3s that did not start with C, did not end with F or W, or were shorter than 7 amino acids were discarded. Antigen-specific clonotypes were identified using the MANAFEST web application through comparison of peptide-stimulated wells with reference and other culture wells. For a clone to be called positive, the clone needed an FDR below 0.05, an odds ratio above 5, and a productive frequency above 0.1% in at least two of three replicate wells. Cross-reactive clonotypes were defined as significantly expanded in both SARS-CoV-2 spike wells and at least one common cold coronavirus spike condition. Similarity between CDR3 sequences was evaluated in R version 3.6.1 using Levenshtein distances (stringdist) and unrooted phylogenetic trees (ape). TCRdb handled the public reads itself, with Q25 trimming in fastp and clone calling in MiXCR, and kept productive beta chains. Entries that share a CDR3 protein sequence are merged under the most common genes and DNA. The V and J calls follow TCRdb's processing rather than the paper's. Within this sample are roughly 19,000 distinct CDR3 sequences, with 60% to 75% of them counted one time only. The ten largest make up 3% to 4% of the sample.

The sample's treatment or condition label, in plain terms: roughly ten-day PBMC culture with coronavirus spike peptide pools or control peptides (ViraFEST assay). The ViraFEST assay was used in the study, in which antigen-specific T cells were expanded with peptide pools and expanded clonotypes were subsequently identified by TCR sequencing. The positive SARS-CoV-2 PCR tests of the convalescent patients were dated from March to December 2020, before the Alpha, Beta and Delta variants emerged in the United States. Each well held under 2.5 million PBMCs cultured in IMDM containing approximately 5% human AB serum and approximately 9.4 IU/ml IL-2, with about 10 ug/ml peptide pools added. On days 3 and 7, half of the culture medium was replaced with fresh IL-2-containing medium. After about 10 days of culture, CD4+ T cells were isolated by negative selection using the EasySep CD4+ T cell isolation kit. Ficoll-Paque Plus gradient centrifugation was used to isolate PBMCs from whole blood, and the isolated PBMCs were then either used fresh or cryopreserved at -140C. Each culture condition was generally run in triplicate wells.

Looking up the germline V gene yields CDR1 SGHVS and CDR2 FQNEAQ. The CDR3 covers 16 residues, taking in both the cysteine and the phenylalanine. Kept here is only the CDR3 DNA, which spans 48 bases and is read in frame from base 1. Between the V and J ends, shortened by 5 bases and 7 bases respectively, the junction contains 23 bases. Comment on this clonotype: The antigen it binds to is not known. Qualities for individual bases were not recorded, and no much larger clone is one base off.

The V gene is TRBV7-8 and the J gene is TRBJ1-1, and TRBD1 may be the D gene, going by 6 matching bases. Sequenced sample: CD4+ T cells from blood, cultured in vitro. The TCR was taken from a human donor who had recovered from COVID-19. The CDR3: CASSPGRKRGMGEAFF. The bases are TGTGCCAGCAGCCCGGGACGGAAAAGGGGGATGGGTGAAGCTTTCTTT.